This TCR beta chain is from a study of T cell responses to AZD1222 COVID-19 vaccine. Whole-study findings and limits: The sample set comprised mostly white British donors with more females, and clonal diversity was possibly underestimated. Repertoires were collected only later (after the peak T cell response had occurred). Spike-wide vaccine-associated CD4 TCRs dominated at 160-218 and 743-854. Spike-specific TCR depth and breadth grew after two AZD1222 doses.

The V gene lost 4 bases and the J gene lost 2 bases, with 13 bases spanning the gap. In germline, CDR1 is SGHRS, CDR2 YFSETQ. This CDR3 is 14 amino acids long. As regards this clone: The target antigen is unknown.

Sequencing used immunoSEQ multiplex PCR; TCRdb keeps in-frame clones, though not all of them. The data contain around 160,000 clones, around nine tenths of them seen just once; the ten biggest clones take up around 5.5%. Sequences were derived from peripheral blood, sampled on day 0 of AZD1222 vaccination. The genes are TRBV5-1 and TRBJ2-7; possibly TRBD1 or TRBD2 for D (5 bases each). The receptor was isolated from an adult in good health. Here the CDR3 reads CASSPGRGTYEQYF. The DNA for the CDR3 is TGCGCCAGCAGCCCGGGACGGGGCACCTACGAGCAGTACTTC.